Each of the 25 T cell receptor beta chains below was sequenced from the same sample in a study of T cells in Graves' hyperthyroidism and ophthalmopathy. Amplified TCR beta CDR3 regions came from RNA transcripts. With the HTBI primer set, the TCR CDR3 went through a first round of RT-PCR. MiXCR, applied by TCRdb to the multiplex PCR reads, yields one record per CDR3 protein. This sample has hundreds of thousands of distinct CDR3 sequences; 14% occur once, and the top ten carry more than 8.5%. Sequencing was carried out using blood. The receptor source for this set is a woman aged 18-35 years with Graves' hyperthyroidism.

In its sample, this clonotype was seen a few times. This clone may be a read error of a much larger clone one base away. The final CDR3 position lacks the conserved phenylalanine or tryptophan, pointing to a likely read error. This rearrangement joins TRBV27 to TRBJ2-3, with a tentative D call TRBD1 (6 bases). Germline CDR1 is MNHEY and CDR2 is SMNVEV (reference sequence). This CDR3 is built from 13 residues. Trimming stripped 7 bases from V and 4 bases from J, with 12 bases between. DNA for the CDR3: TGTGCCAGCAAGTACAGGGAAGCAGATACGCAGTATCTT. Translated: CASKYREADTQYL.

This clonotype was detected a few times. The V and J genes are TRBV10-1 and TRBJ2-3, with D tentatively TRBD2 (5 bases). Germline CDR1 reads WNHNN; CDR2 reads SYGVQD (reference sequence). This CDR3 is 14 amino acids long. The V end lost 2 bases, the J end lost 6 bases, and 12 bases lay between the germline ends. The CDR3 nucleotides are TGCGCCAGCAGTGAGGTGGAGGATCTCGATACGCAGTATTTT. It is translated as CASSEVEDLDTQYF.

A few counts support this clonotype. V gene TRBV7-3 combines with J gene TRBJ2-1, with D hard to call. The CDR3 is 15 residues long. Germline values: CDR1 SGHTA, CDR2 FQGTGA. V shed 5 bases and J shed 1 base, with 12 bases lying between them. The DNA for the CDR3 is TGTGCCAGCAGCCAAACTCAGTTTTCCTACAATGAGCAGTTCTTC. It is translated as CASSQTQFSYNEQFF.

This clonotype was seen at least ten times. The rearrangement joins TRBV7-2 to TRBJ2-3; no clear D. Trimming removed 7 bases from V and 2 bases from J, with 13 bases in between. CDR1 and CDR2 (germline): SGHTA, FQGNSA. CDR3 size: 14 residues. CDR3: CASTIGPNTDTQYF. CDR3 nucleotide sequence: TGTGCCAGCACTATAGGCCCGAACACAGATACGCAGTATTTT. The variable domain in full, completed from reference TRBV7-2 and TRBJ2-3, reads GAGVSQSPSNKVTEKGKDVELRCDPISGHTALYWYRQSLGQGLEFLIYFQGNSAPDKSGLPSDRFSAERTGGSVSTLTIQRTQQEDSAVYLCASTIGPNTDTQYFGPGTRLTVL.

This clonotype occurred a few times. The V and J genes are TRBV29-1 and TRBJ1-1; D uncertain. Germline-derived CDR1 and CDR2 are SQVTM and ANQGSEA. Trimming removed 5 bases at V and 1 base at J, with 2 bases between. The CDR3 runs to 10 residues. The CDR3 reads CSVRNTEAFF. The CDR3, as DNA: TGCAGCGTTAGGAACACTGAAGCTTTCTTT.

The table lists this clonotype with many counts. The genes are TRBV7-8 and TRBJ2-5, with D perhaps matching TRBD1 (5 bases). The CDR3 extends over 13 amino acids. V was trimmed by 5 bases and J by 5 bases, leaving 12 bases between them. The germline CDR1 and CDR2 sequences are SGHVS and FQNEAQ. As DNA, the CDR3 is TGTGCCAGCAGCGGGGCCGCGGAGGAGACCCAGTACTTC. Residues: CASSGAAEETQYF.

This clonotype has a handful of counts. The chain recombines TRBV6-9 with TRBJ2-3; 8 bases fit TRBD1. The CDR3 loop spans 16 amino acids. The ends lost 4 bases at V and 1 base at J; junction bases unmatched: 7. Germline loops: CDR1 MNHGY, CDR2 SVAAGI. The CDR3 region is CASSFTGGARTDTQYF. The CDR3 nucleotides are TGTGCCAGCAGTTTTACAGGGGGTGCTCGCACAGATACGCAGTATTTT.

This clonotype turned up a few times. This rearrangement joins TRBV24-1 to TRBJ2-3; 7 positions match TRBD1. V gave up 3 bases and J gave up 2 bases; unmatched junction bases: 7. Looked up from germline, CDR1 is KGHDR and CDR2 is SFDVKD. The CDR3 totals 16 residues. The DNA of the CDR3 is TGTGCCACCAGTGATCGAACGACAGGGATCACAGATACGCAGTATTTT. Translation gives CATSDRTTGITDTQYF.

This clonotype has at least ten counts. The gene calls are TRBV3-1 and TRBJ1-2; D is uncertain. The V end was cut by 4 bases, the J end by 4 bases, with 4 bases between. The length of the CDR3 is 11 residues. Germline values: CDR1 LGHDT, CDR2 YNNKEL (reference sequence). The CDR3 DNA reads TGTGCCAGCAGCCGGGGCTATGGCTACACCTTC. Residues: CASSRGYGYTF.

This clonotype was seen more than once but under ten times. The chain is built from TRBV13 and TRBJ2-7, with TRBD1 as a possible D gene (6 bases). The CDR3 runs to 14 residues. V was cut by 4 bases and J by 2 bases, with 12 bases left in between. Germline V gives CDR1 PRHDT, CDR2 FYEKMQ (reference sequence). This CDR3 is CASSSRGTPYEQYF. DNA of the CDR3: TGTGCCAGCAGCTCGAGGGGGACCCCCTACGAGCAGTACTTC.

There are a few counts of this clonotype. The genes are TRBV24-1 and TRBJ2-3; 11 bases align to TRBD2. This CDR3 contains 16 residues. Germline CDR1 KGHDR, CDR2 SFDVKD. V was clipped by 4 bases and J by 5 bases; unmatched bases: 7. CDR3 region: CATSDLSGRAQDTQYF. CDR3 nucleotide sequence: TGTGCCACCAGTGACCTTAGCGGGAGGGCCCAAGATACGCAGTATTTT.

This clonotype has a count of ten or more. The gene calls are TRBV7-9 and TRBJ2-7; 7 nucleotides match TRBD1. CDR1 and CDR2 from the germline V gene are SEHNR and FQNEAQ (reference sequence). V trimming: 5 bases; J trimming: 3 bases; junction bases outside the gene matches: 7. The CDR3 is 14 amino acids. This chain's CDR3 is CASSPRDSNYEQYF. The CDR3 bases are TGTGCCAGCAGCCCCCGGGACAGCAACTACGAGCAGTACTTC.

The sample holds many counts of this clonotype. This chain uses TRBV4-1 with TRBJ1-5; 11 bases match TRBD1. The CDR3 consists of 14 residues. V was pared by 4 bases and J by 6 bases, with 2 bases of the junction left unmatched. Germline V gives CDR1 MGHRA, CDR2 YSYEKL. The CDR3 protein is CASSRGTGGQPQHF. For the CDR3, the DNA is TGCGCCAGCAGCCGTGGGACAGGGGGTCAGCCCCAGCATTTT.

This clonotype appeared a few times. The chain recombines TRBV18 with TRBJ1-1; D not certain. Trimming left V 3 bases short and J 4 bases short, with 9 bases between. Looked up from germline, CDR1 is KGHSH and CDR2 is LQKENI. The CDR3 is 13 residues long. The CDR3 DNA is TGTGCCAGCTCACCGAGCGAGGGCACTGAAGCTTTCTTT. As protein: CASSPSEGTEAFF.

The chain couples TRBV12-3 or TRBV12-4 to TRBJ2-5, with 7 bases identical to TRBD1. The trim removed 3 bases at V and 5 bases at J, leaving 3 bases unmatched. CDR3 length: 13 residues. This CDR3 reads CASSFTGVETQYF. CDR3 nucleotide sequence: TGTGCCAGCAGTTTTACAGGGGTGGAGACCCAGTACTTC.

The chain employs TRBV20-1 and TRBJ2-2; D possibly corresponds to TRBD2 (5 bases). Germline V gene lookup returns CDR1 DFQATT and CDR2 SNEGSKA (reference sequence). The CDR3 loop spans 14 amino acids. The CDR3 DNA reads TGCAGCATTCCGGAGGAAGGTCGTTCCGGGGAGCTGTTTTTT. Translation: CSIPEEGRSGELFF.

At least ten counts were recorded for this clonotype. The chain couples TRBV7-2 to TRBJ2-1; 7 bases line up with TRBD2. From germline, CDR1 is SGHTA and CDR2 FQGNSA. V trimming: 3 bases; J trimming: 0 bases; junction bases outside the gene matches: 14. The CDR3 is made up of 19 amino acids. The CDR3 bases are TGTGCCAGCAGCTTTCCCCCGGCCCTGGGAGGGCCCTCCTACAATGAGCAGTTCTTC. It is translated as CASSFPPALGGPSYNEQFF.

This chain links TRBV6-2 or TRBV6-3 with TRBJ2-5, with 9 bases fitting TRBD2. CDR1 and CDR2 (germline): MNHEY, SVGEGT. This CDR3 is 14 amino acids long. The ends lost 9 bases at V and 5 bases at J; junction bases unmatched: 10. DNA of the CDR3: TGTGCCAGTCGTACGGCGGGGGGGGTGGAGACCCAGTACTTC. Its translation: CASRTAGGVETQYF.

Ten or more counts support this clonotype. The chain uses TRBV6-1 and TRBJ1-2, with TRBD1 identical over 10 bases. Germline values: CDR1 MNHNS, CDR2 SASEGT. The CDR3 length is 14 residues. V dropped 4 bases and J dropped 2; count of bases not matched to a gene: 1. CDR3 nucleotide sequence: TGTGCCAGCAGTGTGGGACAGGGGAACTATGGCTACACCTTC. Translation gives CASSVGQGNYGYTF.

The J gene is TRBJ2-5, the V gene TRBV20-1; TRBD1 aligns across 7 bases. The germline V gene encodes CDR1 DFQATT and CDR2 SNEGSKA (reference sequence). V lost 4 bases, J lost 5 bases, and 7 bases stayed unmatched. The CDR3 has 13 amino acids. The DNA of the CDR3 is TGCAGTGCTACTACACAGGGGCGGGAGACCCAGTACTTC. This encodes CSATTQGRETQYF.

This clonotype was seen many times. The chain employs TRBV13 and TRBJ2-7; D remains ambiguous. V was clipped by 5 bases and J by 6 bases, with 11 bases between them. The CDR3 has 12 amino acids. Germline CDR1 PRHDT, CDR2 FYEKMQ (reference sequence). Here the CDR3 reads CASSGWASEQYF. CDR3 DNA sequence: TGTGCCAGCAGCGGATGGGCCTCCGAGCAGTACTTC.

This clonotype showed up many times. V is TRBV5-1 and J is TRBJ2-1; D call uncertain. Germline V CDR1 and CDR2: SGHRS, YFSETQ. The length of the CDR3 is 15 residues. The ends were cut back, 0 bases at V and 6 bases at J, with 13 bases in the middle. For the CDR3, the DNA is TGCGCCAGCAGCTTGGGGTTAGGACGGTCCAATGAGCAGTTCTTC. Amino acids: CASSLGLGRSNEQFF.

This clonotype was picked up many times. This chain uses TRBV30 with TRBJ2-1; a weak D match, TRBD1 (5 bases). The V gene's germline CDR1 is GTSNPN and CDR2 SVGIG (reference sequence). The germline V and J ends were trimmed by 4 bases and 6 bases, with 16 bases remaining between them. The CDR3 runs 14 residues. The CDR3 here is CAWTPLGRSNEQFF. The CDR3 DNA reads TGTGCCTGGACCCCCCTGGGGCGGAGCAATGAGCAGTTCTTC.

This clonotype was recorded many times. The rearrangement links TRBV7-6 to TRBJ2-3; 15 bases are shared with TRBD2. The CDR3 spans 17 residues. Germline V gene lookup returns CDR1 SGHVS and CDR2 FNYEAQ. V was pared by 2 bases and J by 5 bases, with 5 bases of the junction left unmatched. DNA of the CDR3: TGTGCCAGCAGCTTAACAGGACTAGCGGGAGGGTTAGATACGCAGTATTTT. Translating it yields CASSLTGLAGGLDTQYF.

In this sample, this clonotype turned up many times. Here the CDR3 reads CASSATGVYGYTF. The CDR3, as DNA: TGTGCCAGCAGTGCCACAGGGGTCTATGGCTACACCTTC. The chain uses TRBV2 and TRBJ1-2; 7 bases match TRBD1. The length of the CDR3 is 13 residues. Germline CDR1 is SNHLY and CDR2 is FYNNEI. The V and J ends lost 4 bases and 4 bases, in that order; junction bases with no gene match: 3. Filled out from reference TRBV2 and TRBJ1-2, the complete variable domain reads EPEVTQTPSHQVTQMGQEVILRCVPISNHLYFYWYRQILGQKVEFLVSFYNNEISEKSEIFDDQFSVERPDGSNFTLKIRSTKLEDSAMYFCASSATGVYGYTFGSGTRLTVV.